These 30 T cell receptor beta chains were sequenced from one sample in a study of blood T cells in healthy people across ages. A second PCR of 7 to 11 cycles used a sample-barcoded 5' primer and a J-beta primer mix. TCRdb independently ran MiXCR on the 5' RACE reads; one entry per CDR3 protein. The sample contains 540,000 or so distinct CDR3 sequences, about 25% of which appear only once. The same specimen was also included in a second study, on T cells of mothers and their children.

The sample comprised blood. The receptors shown here come from a boy younger than 18 in good health.

Details on this clonotype: This may arise from a read error, as a much more abundant clone is one base away. This chain connects TRBV5-1 to TRBJ2-5; 11 positions agree with TRBD2. Germline V gene sequence: CDR1 SGHRS, CDR2 YFSETQ. V dropped 0 bases and J dropped 7; count of bases not matched to a gene: 14. The CDR3 covers 18 residues. CDR3 region: CASSLATSGSNFGATQYF. The CDR3 coding sequence is TGCGCCAGCAGCTTGGCCACTAGCGGGAGCAACTTTGGAGCGACCCAGTACTTC.

This clonotype was seen more than once but under ten times. The chain recombines TRBV7-2 with TRBJ2-7, with a tentative D call TRBD2 (6 bases). The germline CDR1 and CDR2 sequences are SGHTA and FQGNSA. Trimming pared 3 bases from V and 1 base from J, leaving 10 bases between. This CDR3 has 14 amino acids. CDR3 bases: TGTGCCAGCAGCTTGGGCGGGGTTTCCTACGAGCAGTACTTC. It translates to CASSLGGVSYEQYF.

The chain is built from TRBV20-1 and TRBJ2-5; D gene unclear. CDR1 is DFQATT, CDR2 SNEGSKA, per germline (reference sequence). Trimming cost V 1 base and J 11 bases, with 8 bases left between them. The CDR3 contains 10 residues. The CDR3 bases are TGCAGTGCTAGAGCGGATGAGCAGTACTTC. Its translation is CSARADEQYF.

Worth noting for this clonotype: An end of the junction differs from the germline gene, which may be a read error. The J gene is TRBJ1-1, the V gene TRBV4-3; TRBD1 agrees at 9 bases. Germline loops: CDR1 LGHNA, CDR2 YSLEER. This CDR3 comprises 16 residues. In DNA form, the CDR3 reads TGCGTCAGCAGCCAAGTCCCGACAGGGGGGAAGACTGAAGCTTTCTTT. Protein product: CVSSQVPTGGKTEAFF.

This clonotype appeared a few times. The chain links TRBV25-1 to TRBJ2-3; TRBD2 matches at 8 bases. CDR1 MGHDK and CDR2 SYGVNS come from the germline V gene. J lost 9 bases, V lost 0 bases, and 8 bases had no gene match. The CDR3 loop spans 15 amino acids. The CDR3 reads CASSEYGRDSNTQYF. The CDR3 DNA reads TGTGCCAGCAGTGAATACGGGAGGGACTCGAACACGCAGTATTTT.

This clonotype was found many times. The chain joins TRBV4-3 to TRBJ2-1; 8 bases line up with TRBD1. The V gene's germline CDR1 is LGHNA and CDR2 YSLEER. Unmatched junction bases numbered 0, after V lost 0 bases and J lost 8 bases. The CDR3 consists of 13 residues. CDR3 DNA sequence: TGCGCCAGCAGCCAAGAGACAGGGGATGAGCAGTTCTTC. This encodes CASSQETGDEQFF.

This clonotype appeared a few times. The V and J genes are TRBV28 and TRBJ2-6; possibly TRBD1 for D (6 bases). The germline gives CDR1 MDHEN, CDR2 SYDVKM. The CDR3 is made up of 19 amino acids. With 4 bases removed from V and 1 base from J, the gap between germline ends came to 20 bases. The CDR3 reads CASSSKKGQLMSGANVLTF. The DNA of the CDR3 is TGTGCCAGCAGTTCCAAGAAAGGACAGCTAATGTCTGGGGCCAACGTCCTGACTTTC.

This clonotype was counted only a few times. The chain uses TRBV6-2 or TRBV6-3 and TRBJ1-1, with D possibly TRBD1 on 5 matching bases. Between the trimmed V and J ends, which lost 2 bases and 10 bases, there was a span of 20 bases. The germline V gene has CDR1 MNHEY and CDR2 SVGEGT. The CDR3 has 15 residues. The CDR3: CASSYRAAGNSRAFF. As DNA, the CDR3 is TGTGCCAGCAGTTACCGCGCGGCAGGGAATAGTAGAGCTTTCTTT.

This clonotype was seen more than once but under ten times. The gene calls are TRBV7-3 and TRBJ2-1; 7 nucleotides match TRBD2. The germline V gene encodes CDR1 SGHTA and CDR2 FQGTGA. V lost 1 base, J lost 1 base, and 4 bases stayed unmatched. The CDR3 has 16 amino acids. CDR3 amino acids: CASSLKGSGSYNEQFF. For the CDR3, the DNA is TGTGCCAGCAGCTTAAAGGGTAGCGGGTCCTACAATGAGCAGTTCTTC.

This clonotype was recorded a few times. The chain recombines TRBV5-4 with TRBJ2-1; 9 bases align to TRBD2. Per germline, CDR1 SGHNT and CDR2 YYREEE (reference sequence). This CDR3 is 16 amino acids long. The trim removed 0 bases at V and 7 bases at J, leaving 8 bases unmatched. The CDR3 nucleotides are TGTGCCAGCAGCTTGGCCGCGCGGGGGGGGGAAAATGAGCAGTTCTTC. It encodes CASSLAARGGENEQFF. The variable domain in full, completed from reference TRBV5-4 and TRBJ2-1, reads ETGVTQSPTHLIKTRGQQVTLRCSSQSGHNTVSWYQQALGQGPQFIFQYYREEENGRGNFPPRFSGLQFPNYSSELNVNALELDDSALYLCASSLAARGGENEQFFGPGTRLTVL.

This clonotype was seen only a few times. The chain has TRBV28 and TRBJ1-1; 10 bases agree with TRBD1. In germline, CDR1 is MDHEN, CDR2 SYDVKM. The CDR3 is 13 amino acids. The V and J ends lost 8 bases and 10 bases, in that order; junction bases with no gene match: 10. CDR3 sequence: CASHFPGQGSAFF. The DNA for the CDR3 is TGTGCCAGCCATTTCCCGGGACAGGGGTCAGCTTTCTTT.

The chain uses TRBV14 and TRBJ2-7; D might be TRBD1 (7 bases). V was pared by 4 bases and J by 6 bases, with 13 bases between. The CDR3 length is 13 residues. Looked up from germline, CDR1 is SGHDN and CDR2 is FVKESK. Here the CDR3 DNA reads TGTGCCAGCAGCCGACGACAGGGACTCGAGCAGTACTTC. This codes for CASSRRQGLEQYF.

There are many counts of this clonotype. This sequence joins TRBV21-1 and TRBJ2-1; the DNA was not compared with TRBD1, the D call given in the table. The DNA end favors TRBJ2-7, so the J call may be wrong. TRBV21-1 is described as a pseudogene. The CDR3 loop spans 13 amino acids. CDR3 sequence: CASSKPGSYEQYF. Here the CDR3 DNA reads TGTGCCAGCAGCAAACCCGGTTCCTACGAGCAGTACTTC.

This clonotype was counted between two and nine times. This rearrangement joins TRBV20-1 to TRBJ2-7; 8 bases are a match to TRBD1. V lost 2 bases, J lost 6 bases, and 3 bases stayed unmatched. The CDR3 length is 12 residues. The germline V gene encodes CDR1 DFQATT and CDR2 SNEGSKA (reference sequence). The CDR3 reads CSARTQGAEQYF. The CDR3 region has the DNA TGCAGTGCTAGAACGCAGGGGGCCGAGCAGTACTTC.

This clonotype has more than one count but fewer than ten. The chain couples TRBV4-1 to TRBJ2-7, with 7 bases aligning to TRBD1. The trim removed 0 bases at V and 0 bases at J, leaving 8 bases unmatched. This CDR3 has 17 amino acids. Germline V gene lookup returns CDR1 MGHRA and CDR2 YSYEKL. CDR3 bases: TGCGCCAGCAGCCAAGACTCGGGACAGCAACCCTCCTACGAGCAGTACTTC. Translating gives CASSQDSGQQPSYEQYF.

As concerns this clonotype: A read error may produce the germline difference seen at one junction end. The chain is built from TRBV12-3 or TRBV12-4 and TRBJ2-5; possibly TRBD2 for D (5 bases). The CDR3 covers 13 residues. The CDR3 protein is CASNKDYQEAQYF. The CDR3 region has the DNA TGTGCCAGCAACAAAGACTATCAAGAGGCCCAGTACTTC.

The chain carries TRBV15 and TRBJ1-5, with 7 positions matching TRBD1. The CDR3 has 15 residues. The V gene end was trimmed by 5 bases and the J gene end by 1 base; junction bases not matched to a gene: 5. The germline gives CDR1 LNHNV, CDR2 YYDKDF (reference sequence). In DNA form, the CDR3 reads TGTGCCACCAGCCCGACAGGGATGAGCAATCAGCCCCAGCATTTT. It is translated as CATSPTGMSNQPQHF.

This clonotype was counted between two and nine times. V is TRBV28 and J is TRBJ1-4; 7 positions match TRBD1. From germline, CDR1 is MDHEN and CDR2 SYDVKM. J lost 8 bases, V lost 7 bases, and 4 bases had no gene match. This CDR3 spans 12 amino acids. CDR3 in amino acids: CASTGTEEKLFF. CDR3 nucleotide sequence: TGTGCCAGCACCGGGACAGAGGAAAAACTGTTTTTT.

The chain combines TRBV7-2 with TRBJ1-1; the D gene is possibly TRBD1 (5 bases). This CDR3 is built from 16 residues. Per germline, CDR1 SGHTA and CDR2 FQGNSA. Trimming shortened V by 4 bases and J by 2 bases, and 17 bases separated the two germline ends. DNA for the CDR3: TGTGCCAGCAGCTCAAGGGGCAGAAACCTAAACACTGAAGCTTTCTTT. Protein: CASSSRGRNLNTEAFF.

The rearrangement links TRBV3-1 to TRBJ1-5; perhaps TRBD1 as D (5 bases). From germline, CDR1 is LGHDT and CDR2 YNNKEL (reference sequence). The CDR3 contains 15 residues. V lost 0 bases and J 3 bases, leaving 9 bases between the germline ends. The CDR3: CASSQDPRANQPQHF. DNA for the CDR3: TGTGCCAGCAGCCAAGATCCCAGGGCCAATCAGCCCCAGCATTTT.

Comment on this clonotype: Without the conserved terminal phenylalanine or tryptophan, this CDR3 likely stems from a read error. This chain joins TRBV7-2 and TRBJ1-1; D not resolved. Trimming took 2 bases from V and 2 from J, leaving 9 bases between them. CDR1 and CDR2 (germline): SGHTA, FQGNSA. The CDR3 extends over 14 amino acids. CDR3 region: CASSLNHGNTEAFS. In DNA form, the CDR3 reads TGTGCCAGCAGCTTAAATCACGGCAACACTGAAGCTTTCTCT.

This clonotype showed up just a few times. CDR3 DNA: TGCAGTGCTAGAGTCATAGGGGGGACTGAAGCTTTCTTT. This codes for CSARVIGGTEAFF. The chain has TRBV20-1 and TRBJ1-1; maybe TRBD1 (6 bases). Between the trimmed V and J ends, which lost 1 base and 5 bases, there was a span of 11 bases. Germline V gene sequence: CDR1 DFQATT, CDR2 SNEGSKA (reference sequence). CDR3 size: 13 residues.

This clonotype was counted ten times or more. J is TRBJ2-1 and V is TRBV12-3 or TRBV12-4; D unclear. V was shortened by 3 bases and J by 3 bases, with 9 bases between the two germline ends. The CDR3 extends over 14 amino acids. The CDR3 reads CASSFMADYNEQFF. CDR3 sequence (DNA): TGTGCCAGCAGTTTCATGGCCGACTACAATGAGCAGTTCTTC.

Points on this clonotype: One end of the junction does not line up with germline, which may come from a read error. This rearrangement joins TRBV6-6 to TRBJ1-2, with D perhaps TRBD1 (5 bases). CDR1 is MNHNY, CDR2 SVGAGI, per germline (reference sequence). This CDR3 comprises 14 residues. This CDR3 reads CANSYSDTADGYTF. The CDR3 DNA sequence: TGTGCCAACAGTTACTCGGACACAGCAGATGGCTACACCTTC.

This chain links TRBV7-9 with TRBJ1-1; D unresolved. The CDR3 length is 11 residues. Trimming took 5 bases from V and 8 from J, leaving 9 bases between them. Germline V gives CDR1 SEHNR, CDR2 FQNEAQ (reference sequence). The CDR3 region is CASSLNREAFF. Written as DNA, the CDR3 is TGTGCCAGCAGCCTAAACAGAGAAGCTTTCTTT.

This clonotype was recorded only once. The V call is TRBV5-5, the J call TRBJ1-3; maybe TRBD1 (5 bases). V lost 1 base, J lost 4 bases, and 15 bases lay in between. Germline CDR1 SGHKS, CDR2 YYEKEE (reference sequence). CDR3 size: 16 residues. The CDR3 spells CASSLNGARDGNTIYF. The CDR3 DNA sequence: TGTGCCAGCAGCTTGAATGGGGCTCGGGACGGAAACACCATATATTTT.

DNA of the CDR3: TGTGCCAGCAGTTTTCGGGGACGATGCGGCTATGGCTACACCTTC. Translating it yields CASSFRGRCGYGYTF. This chain uses TRBV12-3 or TRBV12-4 with TRBJ1-2, with a tentative D call TRBD1 (5 bases). Trimming took 3 bases from V and 4 from J, leaving 15 bases between them. The CDR3 has 15 residues.

This clonotype has only a few counts. The chain recombines TRBV14 with TRBJ2-5, with TRBD1 matching over 9 bases. The J call is in doubt because the DNA end fits TRBJ2-1 better. Looked up from germline, CDR1 is SGHDN and CDR2 is FVKESK. The CDR3 length is 16 residues. The CDR3 sequence: CASSQSWDRDDNEQFF. The CDR3 nucleotides read TGTGCCAGCAGCCAATCCTGGGACAGGGACGACAATGAGCAGTTCTTC.

The chain joins TRBV4-3 to TRBJ2-3; TRBD1 matches at 9 bases. Germline V gene lookup returns CDR1 LGHNA and CDR2 YSLEER. This CDR3 region has 18 residues. The J segment lost 2 bases and the V segment lost 0 bases, leaving 9 bases of the junction unmatched. CDR3 sequence: CASSQDGDRAIATDTQYF. The CDR3 DNA sequence: TGCGCCAGCAGCCAAGACGGGGACAGGGCGATCGCCACAGATACGCAGTATTTT.

The CDR3 nucleotides are TGCAGTGCTAGTCCTTGGTGGATAGAGTACAATGAGCAGTTCTTC. It encodes CSASPWWIEYNEQFF. This sequence joins TRBV20-1 and TRBJ2-1; D unresolved. This CDR3 contains 15 residues. The germline V gene has CDR1 DFQATT and CDR2 SNEGSKA (reference sequence). V shed 3 bases and J shed 4 bases, with 16 bases lying between them.